This TCR beta chain was recorded in a study of T cell responses to AZD1222 COVID-19 vaccine. Broader study findings: Regions left unmutated in variants are reportedly the target of nearly half of spike-specific TCRs. Vaccination with two AZD1222 doses was followed by a rise in Spike-specific TCR breadth and depth. Clonal diversity was possibly underestimated, and white British individuals and females predominated among donors.

To note about this clone: Its antigen is still unknown.

The CDR3 runs to 13 residues. Germline V gene data show CDR1 as SGHNT and CDR2 as YENEEA. Trimming pared 3 bases from V and 0 bases from J, leaving 5 bases between. Produced via immunoSEQ multiplex PCR; TCRdb's table is partial and in-frame only. Altogether about 120,000 clones are present, approximately 90% being singletons, with the ten largest covering around 3%. The V gene is TRBV11-3, the J gene TRBJ1-1, with D uncertain. The receptor was derived from an adult in good health. The starting material was peripheral blood, obtained on day 0 of AZD1222 vaccination. In DNA form, the CDR3 reads TGTGCCAGCAGCTTTTCACTGAACACTGAAGCTTTCTTT. It encodes CASSFSLNTEAFF.